Given below is one T cell receptor beta chain in context. Clones were sequenced by immunoSEQ multiplex PCR, and TCRdb holds only the in-frame ones, with some missing. The data contain tens of thousands of clones, approximately 90% of them seen just once; the ten biggest clones take up around 0.27%. The sample belongs to a study of technical replicates of blood from a few donors. V lost 3 bases and J 9 bases, leaving 21 bases between the germline ends. Germline V gene lookup returns CDR1 KGHSH and CDR2 LQKENI. CDR3 size: 16 residues. Sequencing was done on a sample of T cells isolated from PBMCs. This sequence originates from a human donor in good health. The chain employs TRBV18 and TRBJ1-5, with TRBD1 as a possible D gene (5 bases). The CDR3 loop reads CASSPMGQLGPGPQHF. CDR3 bases: TGTGCCAGCTCACCGATGGGGCAGTTAGGACCCGGGCCCCAGCATTTT.